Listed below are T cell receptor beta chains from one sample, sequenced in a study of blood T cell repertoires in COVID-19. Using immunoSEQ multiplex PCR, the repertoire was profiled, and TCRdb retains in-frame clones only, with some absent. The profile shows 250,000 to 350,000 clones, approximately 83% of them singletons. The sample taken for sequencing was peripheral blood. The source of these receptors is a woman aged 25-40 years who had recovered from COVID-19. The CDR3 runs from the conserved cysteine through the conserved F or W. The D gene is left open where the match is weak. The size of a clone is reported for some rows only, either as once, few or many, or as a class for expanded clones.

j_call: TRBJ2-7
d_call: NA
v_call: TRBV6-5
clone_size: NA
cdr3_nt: TGTGCCAGCAGTTTCCTAGCCTCTCACGAGCAGTACTTC
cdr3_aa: CASSFLASHEQYF

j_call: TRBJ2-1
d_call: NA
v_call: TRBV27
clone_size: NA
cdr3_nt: TGTGCCAGCAGTTCGACAGGGACTTCAGGGGAGCAGTTCTTC
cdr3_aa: CASSSTGTSGEQFF

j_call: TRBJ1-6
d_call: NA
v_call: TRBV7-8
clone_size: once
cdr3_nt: TGTGCCAGCAGCTTAGTAGCAGAAAACTCACCCCTCCACTTT
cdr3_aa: CASSLVAENSPLHF

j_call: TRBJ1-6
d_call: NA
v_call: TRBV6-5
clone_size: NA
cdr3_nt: TGTGCCAGCAGTTACGCAGACTTTAATTCACCCCTCCACTTT
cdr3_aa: CASSYADFNSPLHF

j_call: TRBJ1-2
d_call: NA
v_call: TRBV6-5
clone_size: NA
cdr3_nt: TGTGCCAGCAGAAGGACGGGATATGGCTACACCTTC
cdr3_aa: CASRRTGYGYTF

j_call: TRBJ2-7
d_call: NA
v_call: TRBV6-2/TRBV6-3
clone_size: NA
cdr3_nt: TGTGCCAGCAGTTTGCAAACAGGGAGTCGGTACGAGCAGTACTTC
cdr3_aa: CASSLQTGSRYEQYF

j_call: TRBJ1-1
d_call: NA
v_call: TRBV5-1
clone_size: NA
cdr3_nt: TGCGCCAGCAGCTTGGGGGCATACACTGAAGCTTTCTTT
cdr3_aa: CASSLGAYTEAFF

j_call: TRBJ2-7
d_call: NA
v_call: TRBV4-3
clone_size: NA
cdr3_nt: TGCGCCAGCAGCCAAGAGGTTGGAGTTTTCGAGCAGTACTTC
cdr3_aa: CASSQEVGVFEQYF

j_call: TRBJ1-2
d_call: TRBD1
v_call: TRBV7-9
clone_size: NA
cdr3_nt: TGTGCCAGCAGCGACAGGGGCTATGGCTACACCTTC
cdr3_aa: CASSDRGYGYTF

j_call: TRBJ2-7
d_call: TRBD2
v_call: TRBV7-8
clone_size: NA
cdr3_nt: TGTGCCAGCAGCTTAGGTGCTAGCGGGACCTACGAGCAGTACTTC
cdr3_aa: CASSLGASGTYEQYF

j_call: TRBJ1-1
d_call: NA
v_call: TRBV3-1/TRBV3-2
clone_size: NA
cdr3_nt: TGTGCCAGCAGAGTAGGGGGTGAGAACACTGAAGCTTTCTTT
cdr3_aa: CASRVGGENTEAFF

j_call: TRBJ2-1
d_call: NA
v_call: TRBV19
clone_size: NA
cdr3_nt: TGTGCCAGTAGAATAGAGGGGCGCTCCTACAATGAGCAGTTCTTC
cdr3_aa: CASRIEGRSYNEQFF

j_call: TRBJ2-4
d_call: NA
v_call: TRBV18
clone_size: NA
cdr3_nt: TGTGCCAGCTCACCGCCCGTCGGACTGCAAGCCAAAAACATTCAGTACTTC
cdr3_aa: CASSPPVGLQAKNIQYF

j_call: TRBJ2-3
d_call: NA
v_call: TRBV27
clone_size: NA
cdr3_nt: TGTGCCAGCAGAAGGCAGGGGACGCAGTATTTT
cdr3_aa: CASRRQGTQYF

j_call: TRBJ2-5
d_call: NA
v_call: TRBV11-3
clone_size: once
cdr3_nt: TGTGCCAGCAGCTTAGACAGGGAAGAGACCCAGTACTTC
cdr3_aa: CASSLDREETQYF

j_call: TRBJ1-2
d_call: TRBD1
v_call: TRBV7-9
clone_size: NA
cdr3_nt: TGTGCCAGCAGCCTAAATTTCGGGACAGATTATGGCTACACCTTC
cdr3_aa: CASSLNFGTDYGYTF

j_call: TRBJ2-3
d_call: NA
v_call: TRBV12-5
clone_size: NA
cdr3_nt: TGTGCTAGTGGCCCACCCACTCGGGGCACAGATACGCAGTATTTT
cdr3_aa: CASGPPTRGTDTQYF

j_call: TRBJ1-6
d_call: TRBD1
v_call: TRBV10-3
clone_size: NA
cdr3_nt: TGTGCCATCAGTGACCGGGACAGGGGGCTTTCACCCCTCCACTTT
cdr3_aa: CAISDRDRGLSPLHF

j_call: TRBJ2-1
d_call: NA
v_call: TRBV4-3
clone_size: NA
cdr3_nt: TGCGCCAGCAGCCAAGAAACGGGAATCAATGAGCAGTTCTTC
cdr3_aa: CASSQETGINEQFF

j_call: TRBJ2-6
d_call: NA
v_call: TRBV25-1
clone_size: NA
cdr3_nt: TGTGCCAGCAGTGGGGGCGCTTTGGAGTCTGGGGCCAACGTCCTGACTTTC
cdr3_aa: CASSGGALESGANVLTF

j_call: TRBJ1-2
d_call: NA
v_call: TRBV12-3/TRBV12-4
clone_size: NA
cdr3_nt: TGTGCCAGCAGCCCCTCCGCTAACTATGGCTACACCTTC
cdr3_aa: CASSPSANYGYTF

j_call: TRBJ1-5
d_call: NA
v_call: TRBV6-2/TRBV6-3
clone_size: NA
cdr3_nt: TGTGCCAGCAGTTACCGAGGGCTCGCGCCCCAGCATTTT
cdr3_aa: CASSYRGLAPQHF

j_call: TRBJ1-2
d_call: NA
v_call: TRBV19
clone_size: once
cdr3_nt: TGTGCCACAGGGCAGGGAGGGGGAGTTAGCTACACCTTC
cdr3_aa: CATGQGGGVSYTF

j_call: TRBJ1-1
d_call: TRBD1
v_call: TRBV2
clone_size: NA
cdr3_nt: TGTGCCAGCAGTGAAGCGACCGGGACAGGGGCCATGAACACTGAAGCTTTCTTT
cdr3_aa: CASSEATGTGAMNTEAFF

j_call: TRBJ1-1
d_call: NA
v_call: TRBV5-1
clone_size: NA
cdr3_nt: TGCGCCAGCAGCTTGGGGGGCAACATGAACACTGAAGCTTTCTTT
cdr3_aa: CASSLGGNMNTEAFF

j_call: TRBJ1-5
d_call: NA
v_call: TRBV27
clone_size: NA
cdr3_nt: TGTGCCAGCAGTATCACCCCAGGGATCGAGTTACAGCCCCAGCATTTT
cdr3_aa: CASSITPGIELQPQHF

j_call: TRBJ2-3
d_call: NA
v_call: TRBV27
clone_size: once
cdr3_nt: TGTGCCAGCAGTAAATTCTCAGGGACAGATACGCAGTATTTT
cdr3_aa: CASSKFSGTDTQYF

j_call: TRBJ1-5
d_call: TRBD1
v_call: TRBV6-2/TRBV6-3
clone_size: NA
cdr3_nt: TGTGCCAGCAGTTACTCTGCAGGGGGCCGTCAGCCCCAGCATTTT
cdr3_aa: CASSYSAGGRQPQHF

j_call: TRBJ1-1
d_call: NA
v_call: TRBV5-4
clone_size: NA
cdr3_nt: TGTGCCAGCAGCTTGGGTCAAAGGGGGAACATGAACACTGAAGCTTTCTTT
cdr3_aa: CASSLGQRGNMNTEAFF

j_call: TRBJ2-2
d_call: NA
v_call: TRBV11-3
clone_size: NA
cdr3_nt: TGTGCCAGCAGACTAGGGGGCGGGGAGCTGTTTTTT
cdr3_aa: CASRLGGGELFF

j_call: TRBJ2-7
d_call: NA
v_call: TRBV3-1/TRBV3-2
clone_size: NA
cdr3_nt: TGTGCCAGCAGCCGGGGCACATCTTCGGGGCAGTACTTC
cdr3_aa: CASSRGTSSGQYF

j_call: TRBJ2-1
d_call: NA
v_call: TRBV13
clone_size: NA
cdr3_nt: TGTGCCAGCAGCCTCAACTACGGTGCTTGGGATGAGCAGTTCTTC
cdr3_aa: CASSLNYGAWDEQFF

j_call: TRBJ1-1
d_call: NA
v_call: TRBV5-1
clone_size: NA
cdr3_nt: TGCGCCAGCAGCTGGAGCAGGGTTGAGACTGAAGCTTTCTTT
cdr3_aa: CASSWSRVETEAFF

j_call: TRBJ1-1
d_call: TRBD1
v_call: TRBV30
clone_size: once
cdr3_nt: TGTGCCTGGAGCCTGGGGACAGGGGGGACTGAAGCTTTCTTT
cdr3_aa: CAWSLGTGGTEAFF

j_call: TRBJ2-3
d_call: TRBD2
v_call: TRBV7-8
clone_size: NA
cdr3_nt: TGTGCCAGCAGCTTAGTTCAGAGACTAGCGGGGTTGGTAGATACGCAGTATTTT
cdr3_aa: CASSLVQRLAGLVDTQYF

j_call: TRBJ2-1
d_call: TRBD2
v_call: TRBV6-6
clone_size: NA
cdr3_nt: TGTGCCAGCAGTTATGGGGCTAGCGGGGGGCGGAATGAGCAGTTCTTC
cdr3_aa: CASSYGASGGRNEQFF

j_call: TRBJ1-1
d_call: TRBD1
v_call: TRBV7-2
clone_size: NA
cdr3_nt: TGTGCCAGCACCCAGACAGGGGGCGTCACTGAAGCTTTCTTT
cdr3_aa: CASTQTGGVTEAFF

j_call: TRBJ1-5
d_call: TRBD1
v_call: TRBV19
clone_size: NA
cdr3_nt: TGTGCCAGTAGTTTCTACAGGGGTCAGCCCCAGCATTTT
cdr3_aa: CASSFYRGQPQHF

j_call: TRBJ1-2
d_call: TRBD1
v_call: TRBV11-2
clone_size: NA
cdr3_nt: TGTGCCAGCAGCTTAAGCCTCGGGACAGGGAATGGCTACACCTTC
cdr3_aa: CASSLSLGTGNGYTF

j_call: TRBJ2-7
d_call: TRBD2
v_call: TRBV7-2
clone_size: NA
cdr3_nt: TGTGCCAGCAGCTTAACTAGCGGCTACGAGCAGTACTTC
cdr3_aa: CASSLTSGYEQYF

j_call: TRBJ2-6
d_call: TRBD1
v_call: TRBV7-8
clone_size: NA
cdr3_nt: TGTGCCAGCAGCCCCGACAGGGTCCCTGGGGCCAACGTCCTGACTTTC
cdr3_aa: CASSPDRVPGANVLTF

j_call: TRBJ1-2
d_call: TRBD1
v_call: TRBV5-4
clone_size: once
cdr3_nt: TGTGCCAGCAGCTTGGACTCAACAGGGGTTAACTATGGCTACACCTTC
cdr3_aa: CASSLDSTGVNYGYTF

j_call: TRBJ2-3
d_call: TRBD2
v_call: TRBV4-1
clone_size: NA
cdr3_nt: TGCGCCAGCAGCCAAGGCCGTCAGCGGGGGCCGAGCACAGATACGCAGTATTTT
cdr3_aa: CASSQGRQRGPSTDTQYF

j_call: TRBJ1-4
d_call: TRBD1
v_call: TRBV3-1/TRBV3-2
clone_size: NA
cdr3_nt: TGTGCCAGCAGCCCCAGGACAGGGAATGAAAAACTGTTTTTT
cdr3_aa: CASSPRTGNEKLFF

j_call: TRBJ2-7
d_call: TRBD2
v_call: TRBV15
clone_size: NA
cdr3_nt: TGTGCCACCAGCAGAGAACGGCTAGCGGGAGTCCCACTATCCTACGAGCAGTACTTC
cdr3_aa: CATSRERLAGVPLSYEQYF

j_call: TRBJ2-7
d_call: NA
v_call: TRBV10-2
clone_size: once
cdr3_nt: TGCGCCAGCAGGGGGGACACCCCCTACGAGCAGTACTTC
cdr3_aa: CASRGDTPYEQYF

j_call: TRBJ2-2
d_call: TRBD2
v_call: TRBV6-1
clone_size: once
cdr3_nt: TGTGCCAGCAGTGTAGCGGGAGAGAACACCGGGGAGCTGTTTTTT
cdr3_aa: CASSVAGENTGELFF

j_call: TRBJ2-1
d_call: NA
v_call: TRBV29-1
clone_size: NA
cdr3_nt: TGCAGCGTTGAATTACAGGGCAATGAGCAGTTCTTC
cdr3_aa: CSVELQGNEQFF

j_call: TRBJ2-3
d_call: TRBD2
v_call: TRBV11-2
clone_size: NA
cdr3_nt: TGTGCCAGCAGATTCGGGGGGAGCACAGATACGCAGTATTTT
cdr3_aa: CASRFGGSTDTQYF

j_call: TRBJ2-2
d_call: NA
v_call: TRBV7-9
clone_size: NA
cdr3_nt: TGTGCCAGCGACAAGAACACCGGGGAGCTGTTTTTT
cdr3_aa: CASDKNTGELFF

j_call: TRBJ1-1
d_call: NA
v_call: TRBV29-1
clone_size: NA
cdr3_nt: TGCAGCGTTGAACGGGGAAACACTGAAGCTTTCTTT
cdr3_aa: CSVERGNTEAFF

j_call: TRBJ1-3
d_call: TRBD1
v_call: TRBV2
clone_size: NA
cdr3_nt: TGTGCCAGCAGCGTACAGGGGGCGTCCGGAAACACCATATATTTT
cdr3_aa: CASSVQGASGNTIYF

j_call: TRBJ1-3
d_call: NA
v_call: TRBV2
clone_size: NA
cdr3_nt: TGTGCCAGCAGAAGAGTACAGGGAAACACCATATATTTT
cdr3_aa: CASRRVQGNTIYF

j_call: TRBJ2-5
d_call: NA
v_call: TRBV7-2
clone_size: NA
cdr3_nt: TGTGCCAGCAGCTTAGGAGGGAATAGGGTAGGAGAAGAGACCCAGTACTTC
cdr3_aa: CASSLGGNRVGEETQYF

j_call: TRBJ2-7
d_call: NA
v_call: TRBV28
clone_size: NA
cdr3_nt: TGTGCCAGCAGACCCGACAATTTCCCTTCCTACGAGCAGTACTTC
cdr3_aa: CASRPDNFPSYEQYF

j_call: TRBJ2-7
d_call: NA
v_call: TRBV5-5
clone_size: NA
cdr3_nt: TGTGCCAGCAGCCCACGGGGGTTCGAGCAGTACTTC
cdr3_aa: CASSPRGFEQYF

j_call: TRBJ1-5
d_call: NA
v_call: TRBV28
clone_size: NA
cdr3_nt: TGTGCCAGCACCACCCAGAGGCGAATGAGCAATCAGCCCCAGCATTTT
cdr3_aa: CASTTQRRMSNQPQHF

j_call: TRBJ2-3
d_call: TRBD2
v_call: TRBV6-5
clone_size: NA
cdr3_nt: TGTGCCAGTAAAAGACTAGCGGGACCCCCAGATACGCAGTATTTT
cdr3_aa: CASKRLAGPPDTQYF

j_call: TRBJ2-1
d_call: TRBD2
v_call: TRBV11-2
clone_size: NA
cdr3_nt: TGTGCCAGCAGCTTCTTGAGCGGGGGTAATGAGCAGTTCTTC
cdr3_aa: CASSFLSGGNEQFF